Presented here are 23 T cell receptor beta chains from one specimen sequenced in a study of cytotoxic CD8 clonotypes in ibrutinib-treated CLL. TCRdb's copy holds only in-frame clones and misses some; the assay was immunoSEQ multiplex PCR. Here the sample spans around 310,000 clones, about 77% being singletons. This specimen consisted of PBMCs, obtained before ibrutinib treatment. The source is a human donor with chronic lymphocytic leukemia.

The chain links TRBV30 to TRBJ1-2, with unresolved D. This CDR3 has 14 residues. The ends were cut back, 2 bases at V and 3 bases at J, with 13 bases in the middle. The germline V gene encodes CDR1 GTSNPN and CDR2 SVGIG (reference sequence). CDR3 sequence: CAWSRRHTDYGYTF. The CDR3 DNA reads TGTGCCTGGAGTAGGCGGCATACTGACTATGGCTACACCTTC.

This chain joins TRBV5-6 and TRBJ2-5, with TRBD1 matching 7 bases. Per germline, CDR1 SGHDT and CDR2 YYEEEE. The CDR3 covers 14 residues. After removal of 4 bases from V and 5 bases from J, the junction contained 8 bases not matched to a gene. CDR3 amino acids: CASSPTGRLETQYF. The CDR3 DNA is TGTGCCAGCAGCCCGACAGGGCGGTTGGAGACCCAGTACTTC.

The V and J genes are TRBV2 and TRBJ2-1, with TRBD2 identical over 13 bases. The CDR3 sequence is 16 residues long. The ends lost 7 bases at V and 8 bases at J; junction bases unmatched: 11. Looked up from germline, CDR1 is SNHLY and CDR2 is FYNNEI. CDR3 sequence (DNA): TGTGCCAGCACCAGGGGGACTAGCGGGACTATCGATGAGCAGTTCTTC. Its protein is CASTRGTSGTIDEQFF. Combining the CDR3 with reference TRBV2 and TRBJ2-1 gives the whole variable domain EPEVTQTPSHQVTQMGQEVILRCVPISNHLYFYWYRQILGQKVEFLVSFYNNEISEKSEIFDDQFSVERPDGSNFTLKIRSTKLEDSAMYFCASTRGTSGTIDEQFFGPGTRLTVL.

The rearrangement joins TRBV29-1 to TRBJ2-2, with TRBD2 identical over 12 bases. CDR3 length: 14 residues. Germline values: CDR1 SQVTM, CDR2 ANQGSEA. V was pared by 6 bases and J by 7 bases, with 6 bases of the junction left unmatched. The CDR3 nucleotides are TGCAGCGTGCGACTAGCGGGAGTTAGCGGGGAGCTGTTTTTT. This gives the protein CSVRLAGVSGELFF.

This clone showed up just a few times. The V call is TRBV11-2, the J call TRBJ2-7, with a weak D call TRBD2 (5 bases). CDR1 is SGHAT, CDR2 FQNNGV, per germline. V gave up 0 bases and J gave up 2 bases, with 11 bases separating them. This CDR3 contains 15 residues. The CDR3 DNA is TGTGCCAGCAGCTTAGATAGTGGACTCACCTACGAGCAGTACTTC. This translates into CASSLDSGLTYEQYF.

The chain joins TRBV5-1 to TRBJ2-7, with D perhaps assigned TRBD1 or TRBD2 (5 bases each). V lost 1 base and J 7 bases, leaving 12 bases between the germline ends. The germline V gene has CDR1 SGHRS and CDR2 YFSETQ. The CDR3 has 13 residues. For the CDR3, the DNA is TGCGCCAGCAGCTTGAGTATCGGGGCGGAGCAGTACTTC. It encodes CASSLSIGAEQYF. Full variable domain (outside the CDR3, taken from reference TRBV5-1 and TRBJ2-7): KAGVTQTPRYLIKTRGQQVTLSCSPISGHRSVSWYQQTPGQGLQFLFEYFSETQRNKGNFPGRFSGRQFSNSRSEMNVSTLELGDSALYLCASSLSIGAEQYFGPGTRLTVT.

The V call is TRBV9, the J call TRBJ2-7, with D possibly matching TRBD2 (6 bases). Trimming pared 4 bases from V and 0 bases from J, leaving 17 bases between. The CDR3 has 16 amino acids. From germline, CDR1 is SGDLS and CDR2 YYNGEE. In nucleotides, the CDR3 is TGTGCCAGCAGCAGCGCCGCCGGGAGTGGCTCCTACGAGCAGTACTTC. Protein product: CASSSAAGSGSYEQYF.

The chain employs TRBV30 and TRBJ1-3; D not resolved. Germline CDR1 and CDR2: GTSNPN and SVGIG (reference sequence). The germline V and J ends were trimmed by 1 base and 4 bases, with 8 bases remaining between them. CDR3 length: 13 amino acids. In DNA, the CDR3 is TGTGCCTGGAGTGGGCCCTCCGGAAACACCATATATTTT. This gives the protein CAWSGPSGNTIYF.

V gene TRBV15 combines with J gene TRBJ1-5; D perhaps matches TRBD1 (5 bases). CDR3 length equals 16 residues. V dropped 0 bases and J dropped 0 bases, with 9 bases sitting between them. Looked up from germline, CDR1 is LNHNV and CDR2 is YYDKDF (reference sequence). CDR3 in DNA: TGTGCCACCAGCAGAGAAAGGACACTTAGCAATCAGCCCCAGCATTTT. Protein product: CATSRERTLSNQPQHF.

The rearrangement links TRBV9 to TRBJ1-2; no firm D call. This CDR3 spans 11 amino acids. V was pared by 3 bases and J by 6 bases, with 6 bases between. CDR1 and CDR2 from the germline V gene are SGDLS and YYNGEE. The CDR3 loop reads CASSGSDGYTF. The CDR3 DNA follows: TGTGCCAGCAGCGGCAGCGATGGCTACACCTTC.

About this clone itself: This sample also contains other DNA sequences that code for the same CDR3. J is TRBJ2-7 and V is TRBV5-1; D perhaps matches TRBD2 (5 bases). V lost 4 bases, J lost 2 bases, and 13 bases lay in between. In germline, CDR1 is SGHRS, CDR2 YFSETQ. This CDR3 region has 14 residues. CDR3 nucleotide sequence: TGCGCCAGCAGCCCGACTACGGGGACCTACGAGCAGTACTTC. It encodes CASSPTTGTYEQYF. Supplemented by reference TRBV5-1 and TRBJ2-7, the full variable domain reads KAGVTQTPRYLIKTRGQQVTLSCSPISGHRSVSWYQQTPGQGLQFLFEYFSETQRNKGNFPGRFSGRQFSNSRSEMNVSTLELGDSALYLCASSPTTGTYEQYFGPGTRLTVT.

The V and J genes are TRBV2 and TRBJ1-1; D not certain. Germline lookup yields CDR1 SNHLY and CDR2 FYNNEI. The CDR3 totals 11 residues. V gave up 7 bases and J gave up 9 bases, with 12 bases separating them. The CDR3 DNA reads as TGTGCCAGCATTTTTCTCTTCCAAGCTTTCTTT. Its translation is CASIFLFQAFF.

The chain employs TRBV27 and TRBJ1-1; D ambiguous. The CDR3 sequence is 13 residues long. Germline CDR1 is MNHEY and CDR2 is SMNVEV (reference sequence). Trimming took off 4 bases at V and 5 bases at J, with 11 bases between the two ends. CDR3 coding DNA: TGTGCCAGCAGTTCCGGGGATGGGACTGAAGCTTTCTTT. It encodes CASSSGDGTEAFF.

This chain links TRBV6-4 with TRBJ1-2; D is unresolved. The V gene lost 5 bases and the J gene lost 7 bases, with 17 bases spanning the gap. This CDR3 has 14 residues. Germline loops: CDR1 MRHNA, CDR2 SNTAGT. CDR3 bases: TGTGCCAGCAGTATGACACCGGGAATGGGTGGCTACACCTTC. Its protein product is CASSMTPGMGGYTF.

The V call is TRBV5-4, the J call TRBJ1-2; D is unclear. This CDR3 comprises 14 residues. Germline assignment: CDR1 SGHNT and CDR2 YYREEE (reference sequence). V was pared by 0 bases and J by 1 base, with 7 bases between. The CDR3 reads CASSLEPNNYGYTF. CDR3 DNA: TGTGCCAGCAGCTTGGAACCAAATAACTATGGCTACACCTTC.

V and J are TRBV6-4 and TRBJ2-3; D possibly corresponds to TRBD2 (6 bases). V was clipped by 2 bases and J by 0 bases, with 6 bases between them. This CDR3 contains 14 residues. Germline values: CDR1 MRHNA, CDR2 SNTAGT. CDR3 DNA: TGTGCCAGCAGTGACGGGGGGAGCACAGATACGCAGTATTTT. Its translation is CASSDGGSTDTQYF.

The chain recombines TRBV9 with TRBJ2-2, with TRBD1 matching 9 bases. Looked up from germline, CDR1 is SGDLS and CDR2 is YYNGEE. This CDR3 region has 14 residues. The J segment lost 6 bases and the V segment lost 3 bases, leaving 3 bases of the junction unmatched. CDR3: CASSAGQGSGELFF. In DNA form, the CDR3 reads TGTGCCAGCAGCGCCGGACAGGGGTCCGGGGAGCTGTTTTTT.

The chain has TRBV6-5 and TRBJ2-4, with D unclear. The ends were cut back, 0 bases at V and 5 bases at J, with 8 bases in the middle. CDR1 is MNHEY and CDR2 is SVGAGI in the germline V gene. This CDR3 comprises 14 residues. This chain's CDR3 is CASSYSGIQNIQYF. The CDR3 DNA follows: TGTGCCAGCAGTTACTCCGGCATCCAAAACATTCAGTACTTC.

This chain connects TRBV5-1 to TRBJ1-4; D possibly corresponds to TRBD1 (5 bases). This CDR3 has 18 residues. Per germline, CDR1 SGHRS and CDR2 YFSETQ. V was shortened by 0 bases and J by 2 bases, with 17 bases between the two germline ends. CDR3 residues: CASSLASRVLATNEKLFF. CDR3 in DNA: TGCGCCAGCAGCTTGGCCTCCAGGGTATTAGCGACTAATGAAAAACTGTTTTTT.

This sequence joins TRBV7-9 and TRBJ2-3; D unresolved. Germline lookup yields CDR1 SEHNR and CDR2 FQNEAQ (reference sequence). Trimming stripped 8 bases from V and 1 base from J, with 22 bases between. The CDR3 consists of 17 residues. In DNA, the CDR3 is TGTGCCAGCCAAGGGTGGGCTTATGCAACGCGCACAGATACGCAGTATTTT. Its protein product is CASQGWAYATRTDTQYF.

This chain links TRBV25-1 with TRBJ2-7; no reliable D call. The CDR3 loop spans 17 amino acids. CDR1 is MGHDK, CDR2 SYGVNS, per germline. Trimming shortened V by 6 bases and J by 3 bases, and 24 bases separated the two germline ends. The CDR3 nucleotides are TGTGCCAGCAGCCGGAGACGGGTGTATATCTTGATCTACGAGCAGTACTTC. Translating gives CASSRRRVYILIYEQYF.

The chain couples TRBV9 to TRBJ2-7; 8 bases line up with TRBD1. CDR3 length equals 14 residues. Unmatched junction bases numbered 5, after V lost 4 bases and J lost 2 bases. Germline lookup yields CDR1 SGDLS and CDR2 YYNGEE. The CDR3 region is CASSPRGQAYEQYF. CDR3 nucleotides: TGTGCCAGCAGCCCCCGGGGACAGGCCTACGAGCAGTACTTC. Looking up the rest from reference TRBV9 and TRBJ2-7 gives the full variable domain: DSGVTQTPKHLITATGQRVTLRCSPRSGDLSVYWYQQSLDQGLQFLIQYYNGEERAKGNILERFSAQQFPDLHSELNLSSLELGDSALYFCASSPRGQAYEQYFGPGTRLTVT.

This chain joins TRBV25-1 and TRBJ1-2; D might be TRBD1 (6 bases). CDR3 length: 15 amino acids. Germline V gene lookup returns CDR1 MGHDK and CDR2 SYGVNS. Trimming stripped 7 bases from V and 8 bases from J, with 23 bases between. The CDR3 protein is CASNLGGGDWGGYTF. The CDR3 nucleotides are TGTGCCAGCAACCTCGGGGGCGGCGATTGGGGAGGCTACACCTTC.